What follows is one TCR beta chain and its context. The data stem from a study of cytomegalovirus exposure and HLA in healthy donors. V shed 0 bases and J 4 bases; nucleotides not matched to a gene: 4. The germline CDR1 and CDR2 sequences are SGDLS and YYNGEE. This CDR3 contains 16 residues. Vbeta (60) and Jbeta (13) primers were used in the PCR. Profiled with immunoSEQ multiplex PCR; TCRdb holds only in-frame clones, not every one. The data hold tens of thousands of clones, with around four fifths observed a single time. The material sequenced was PBMCs. This chain joins TRBV9 and TRBJ2-1; TRBD2 matches 10 bases. This clonotype originated in a male donor in good health and CMV-seronegative. The CDR3 loop reads CASSVGTSGFYNEQFF. The CDR3 DNA reads as TGTGCCAGCAGCGTAGGGACTAGCGGATTTTACAATGAGCAGTTCTTC. Full variable domain (rest looked up from reference TRBV9 and TRBJ2-1): DSGVTQTPKHLITATGQRVTLRCSPRSGDLSVYWYQQSLDQGLQFLIQYYNGEERAKGNILERFSAQQFPDLHSELNLSSLELGDSALYFCASSVGTSGFYNEQFFGPGTRLTVL.